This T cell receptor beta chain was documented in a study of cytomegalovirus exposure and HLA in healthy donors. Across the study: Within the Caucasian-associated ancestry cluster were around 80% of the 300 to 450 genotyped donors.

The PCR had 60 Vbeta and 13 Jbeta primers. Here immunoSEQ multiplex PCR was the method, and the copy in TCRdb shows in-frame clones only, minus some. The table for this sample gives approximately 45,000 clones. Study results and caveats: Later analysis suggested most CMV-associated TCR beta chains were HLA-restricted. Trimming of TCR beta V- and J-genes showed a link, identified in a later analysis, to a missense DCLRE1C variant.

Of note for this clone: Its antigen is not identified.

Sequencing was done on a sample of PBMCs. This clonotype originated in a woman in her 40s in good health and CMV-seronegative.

DNA for the CDR3: TGTGCCAGCAGCCCCGGGTGGGGGGGGAGCAGTGAAGCTTTCTTT. Its protein is CASSPGWGGSSEAFF. V and J are TRBV7-9 and TRBJ1-1, with D perhaps TRBD1 (5 bases). Trimming removed 5 bases at V and 7 bases at J, with 20 bases between. Germline assignment: CDR1 SEHNR and CDR2 FQNEAQ (reference sequence). The CDR3 consists of 15 residues.